What follows describes a single TCR beta chain. What it recognizes is unknown. This sample was included in a study of T cell repertoires in cytomegalovirus infection. TCRdb fed the reads into MiXCR, producing one record per CDR3 protein. The sample shows approximately 730,000 distinct CDR3 sequences, around a third of them seen only once. The CDR3 loop spans 14 amino acids. V dropped 10 bases and J dropped 1 base, with 16 bases sitting between them. CDR1 and CDR2 (germline): LNHDA, SQIVND (reference sequence). J is TRBJ1-1 and V is TRBV19, with a weak D call TRBD1 (6 bases). This specimen consisted of cultured PBMCs, obtained from culture after CMV antigen stimulation. The clonotype originates from a human donor in good health (CMV status not recorded). Some clones in this sample may be carry-over from other donors' samples. Written as DNA, the CDR3 is TGTGCCACAAGAGGGGGGGCTTGGAACACTGAAGCTTTCTTT. Translated: CATRGGAWNTEAFF.